This T cell receptor (beta chain) stems from a study of blood T cell repertoires in COVID-19. Looking at the study overall: Samples came from the United States, Italy and Spain, spanning acute and convalescent COVID-19. Sources were T cells, B-cell-depleted T cells, or PBMCs; the material itself was cDNA or gDNA.

The authors' processing: Quantification of nucleated cells was approximated via reference gene primer amplification. Sequencing used immunoSEQ multiplex PCR; TCRdb keeps in-frame clones, though not all of them. V and J calls and clone size come straight from that table; D and trimming were deduced from the DNA. This table holds about 310,000 clones, about nine tenths found once. The CDR3 runs to 16 residues. Germline CDR1 reads KGHSH; CDR2 reads LQKENI. Trimming took 3 bases from V and 0 from J, leaving 15 bases between them. The source material was peripheral blood. The TCR was taken from a man in his fifties or sixties with active or convalescent COVID-19. The chain couples TRBV18 to TRBJ2-7, with a possible D match to TRBD1 (6 bases). CDR3 nucleotide sequence: TGTGCCAGCTCACCTCAGGGGCCTGACTACTCCTACGAGCAGTACTTC. This gives the protein CASSPQGPDYSYEQYF.